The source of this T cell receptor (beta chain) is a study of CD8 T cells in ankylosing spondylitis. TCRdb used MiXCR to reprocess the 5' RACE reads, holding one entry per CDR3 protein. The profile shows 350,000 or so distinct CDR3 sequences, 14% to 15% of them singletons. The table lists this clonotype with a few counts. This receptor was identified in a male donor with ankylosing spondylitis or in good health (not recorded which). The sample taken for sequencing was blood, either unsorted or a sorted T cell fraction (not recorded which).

The CDR3 nucleotides read TGTGCCAGCAGCTTAGCGGCTAGCGGGGGGACAGATACGCAGTATTTT. Encoded protein: CASSLAASGGTDTQYF. J is TRBJ2-3 and V is TRBV11-2; TRBD2 matches at 11 bases. Germline values: CDR1 SGHAT, CDR2 FQNNGV. The CDR3 extends over 16 amino acids. The ends lost 1 base at V and 3 bases at J; junction bases unmatched: 3.